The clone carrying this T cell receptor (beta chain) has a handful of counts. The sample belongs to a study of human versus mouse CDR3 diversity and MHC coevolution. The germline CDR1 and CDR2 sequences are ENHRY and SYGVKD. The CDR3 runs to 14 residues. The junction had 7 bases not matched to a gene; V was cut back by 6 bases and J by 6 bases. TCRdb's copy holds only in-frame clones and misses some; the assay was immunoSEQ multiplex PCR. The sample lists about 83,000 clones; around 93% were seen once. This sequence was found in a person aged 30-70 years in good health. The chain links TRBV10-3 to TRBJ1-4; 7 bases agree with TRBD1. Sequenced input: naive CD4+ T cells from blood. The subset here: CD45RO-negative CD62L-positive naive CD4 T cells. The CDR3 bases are TGTGCCATCAGGAGAGGGGGCGGCGATGAAAAACTGTTTTTT. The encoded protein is CAIRRGGGDEKLFF.